This T cell receptor (beta chain) comes out of a study of cytomegalovirus exposure and HLA in healthy donors. Study-wide points: The listing of some 170 TCR beta chains classed them as cytomegalovirus-associated. Rare TCR sequences dominated, though some public TCRs recurred in many donors. A missense DCLRE1C variant was associated with V- and J-gene trimming of TCR beta chains in a later analysis, and an independent cohort replicated the association.

This CDR3 region has 16 residues. V was pared by 0 bases and J by 4 bases, with 14 bases between. From germline, CDR1 is SGHTS and CDR2 YDEGEE. Healthy bone marrow donors formed the donor group. Primers included in the PCR were 60 Vbeta and 13 Jbeta primers. Produced via immunoSEQ multiplex PCR; TCRdb's table is partial and in-frame only. This sample carries some 180,000 clones, roughly 85% of them seen once, and the ten largest clones take about 2.2%. Comment on this clone: No antigen is known for it.

The rearrangement links TRBV5-8 to TRBJ2-1, with D perhaps matching TRBD2 (6 bases). The sequence came from a woman aged 45-60 years in good health and CMV-seronegative. Sequenced material: PBMCs. CDR3 coding DNA: TGTGCCAGCAGCTTGGCCGAGCGGGTTTTATACAATGAGCAGTTCTTC. This sequence encodes CASSLAERVLYNEQFF.